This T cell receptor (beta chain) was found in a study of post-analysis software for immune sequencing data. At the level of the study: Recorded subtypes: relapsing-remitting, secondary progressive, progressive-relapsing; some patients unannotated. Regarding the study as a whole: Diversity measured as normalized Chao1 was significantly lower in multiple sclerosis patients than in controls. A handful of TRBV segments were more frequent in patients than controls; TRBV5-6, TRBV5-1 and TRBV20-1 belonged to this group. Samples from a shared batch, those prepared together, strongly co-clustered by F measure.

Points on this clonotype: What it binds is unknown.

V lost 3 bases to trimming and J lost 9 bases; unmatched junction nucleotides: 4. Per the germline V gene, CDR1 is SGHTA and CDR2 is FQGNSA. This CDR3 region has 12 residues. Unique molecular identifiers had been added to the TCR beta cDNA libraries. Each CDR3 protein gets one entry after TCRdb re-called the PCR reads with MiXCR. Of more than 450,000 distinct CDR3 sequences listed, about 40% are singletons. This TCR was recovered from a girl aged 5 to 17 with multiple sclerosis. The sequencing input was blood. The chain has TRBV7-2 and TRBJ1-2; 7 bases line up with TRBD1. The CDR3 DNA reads TGTGCCAGCAGCTTGACAGGGACCAGCTACACCTTC. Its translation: CASSLTGTSYTF.